This T cell receptor beta chain is from a study of T cells in Graves' hyperthyroidism and ophthalmopathy. Trimming stripped 3 bases from V and 1 base from J, with 10 bases between. The CDR3 has 15 amino acids. It was RNA transcripts that yielded the amplified TCR beta CDR3 regions. HTBI primers were the set used in a first-round RT-PCR of the TCR CDR3. TCRdb analysed the multiplex PCR reads with MiXCR anew, one entry per CDR3 protein. The sample has roughly 570,000 distinct CDR3 sequences, less than 20% seen once; the top ten hold around 7.5%. This clonotype was recorded at least ten times. The source material was blood. The clonotype was recovered from a woman in her twenties or thirties with Graves' hyperthyroidism. This rearrangement joins TRBV12-3 or TRBV12-4 to TRBJ1-5, with D perhaps TRBD1 (6 bases). The CDR3 sequence: CASSLAGVSNQPQHF. The CDR3, as DNA: TGTGCCAGCAGTTTGGCAGGGGTAAGCAATCAGCCCCAGCATTTT.